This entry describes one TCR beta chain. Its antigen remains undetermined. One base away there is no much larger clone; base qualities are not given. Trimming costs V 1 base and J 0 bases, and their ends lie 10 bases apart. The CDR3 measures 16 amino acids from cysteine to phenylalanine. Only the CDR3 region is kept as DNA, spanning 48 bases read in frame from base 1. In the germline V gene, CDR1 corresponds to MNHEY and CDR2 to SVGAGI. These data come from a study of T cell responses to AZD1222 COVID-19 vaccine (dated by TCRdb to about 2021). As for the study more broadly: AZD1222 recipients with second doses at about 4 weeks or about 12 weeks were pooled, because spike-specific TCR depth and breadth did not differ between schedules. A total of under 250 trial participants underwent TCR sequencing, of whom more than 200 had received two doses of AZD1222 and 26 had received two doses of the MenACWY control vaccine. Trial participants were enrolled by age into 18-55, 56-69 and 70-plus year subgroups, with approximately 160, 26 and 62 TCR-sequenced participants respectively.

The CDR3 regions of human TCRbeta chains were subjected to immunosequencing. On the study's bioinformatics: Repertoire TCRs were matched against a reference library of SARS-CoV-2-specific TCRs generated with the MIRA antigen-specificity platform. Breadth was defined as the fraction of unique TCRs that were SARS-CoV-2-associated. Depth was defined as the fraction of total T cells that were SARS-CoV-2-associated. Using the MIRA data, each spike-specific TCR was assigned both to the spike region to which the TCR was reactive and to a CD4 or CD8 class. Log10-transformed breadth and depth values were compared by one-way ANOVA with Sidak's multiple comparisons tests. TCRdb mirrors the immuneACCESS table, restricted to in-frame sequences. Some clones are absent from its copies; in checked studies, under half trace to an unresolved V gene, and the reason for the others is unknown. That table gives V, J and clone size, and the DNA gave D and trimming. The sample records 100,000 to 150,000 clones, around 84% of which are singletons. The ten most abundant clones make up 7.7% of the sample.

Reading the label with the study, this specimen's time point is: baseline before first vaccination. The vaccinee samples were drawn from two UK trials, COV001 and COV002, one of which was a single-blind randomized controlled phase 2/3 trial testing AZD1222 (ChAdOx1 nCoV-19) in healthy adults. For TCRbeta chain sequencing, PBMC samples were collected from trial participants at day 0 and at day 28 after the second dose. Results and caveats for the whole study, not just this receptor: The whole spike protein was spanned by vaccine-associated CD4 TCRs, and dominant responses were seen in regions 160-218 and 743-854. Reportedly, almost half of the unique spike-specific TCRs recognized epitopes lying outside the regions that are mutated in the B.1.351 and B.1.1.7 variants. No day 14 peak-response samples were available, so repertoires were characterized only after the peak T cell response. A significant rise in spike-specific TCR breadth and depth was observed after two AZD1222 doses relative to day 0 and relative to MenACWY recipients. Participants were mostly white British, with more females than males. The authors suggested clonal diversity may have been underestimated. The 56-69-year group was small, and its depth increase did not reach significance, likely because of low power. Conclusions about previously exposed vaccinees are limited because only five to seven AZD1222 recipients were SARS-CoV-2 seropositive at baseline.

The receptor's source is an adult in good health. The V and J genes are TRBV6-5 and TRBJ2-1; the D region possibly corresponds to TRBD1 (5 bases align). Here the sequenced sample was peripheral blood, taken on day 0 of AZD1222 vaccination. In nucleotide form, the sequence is TGTGCCAGCAGTTACTTACAGGCAAGCTCCTACAATGAGCAGTTCTTC. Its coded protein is CASSYLQASSYNEQFF.